Shown below are 20 T cell receptor beta chains from a single sample sequenced in a study of regulatory T cells in long-lasting Graves disease. The time point was: persistent/refractory GD, antithyroid drugs over 5 years with positive TRAb. The TCR library used RNA extracted from PBMCs. Combining iRepertoire HTBI primers with Arm-PCR of CDR3 regions, the authors built TCR beta libraries. TCRdb analysed the multiplex PCR reads with MiXCR anew, one entry per CDR3 protein. This table holds approximately 380,000 distinct CDR3 sequences, less than 25% found once. The sequenced sample was peripheral blood mononuclear cells (PBMCs), obtained when the disease was refractory, from a patient treated with antithyroid drugs. The receptors shown here come from a female donor with Graves disease.

This clonotype was found a few times. This chain connects TRBV29-1 to TRBJ2-7; TRBD1 matches at 7 bases. Germline assignment: CDR1 SQVTM and CDR2 ANQGSEA. Trimming cost V 6 bases and J 7 bases; bases outside gene matches: 9. The CDR3 runs to 12 residues. The CDR3 coding sequence is TGCAGCGTCACCGGGACAGAGGGAGAGCAGTACTTC. It yields the protein CSVTGTEGEQYF.

This chain joins TRBV27 and TRBJ1-3; D is unclear. Trimming took 6 bases from V and 0 from J, leaving 6 bases between them. The germline gives CDR1 MNHEY, CDR2 SMNVEV (reference sequence). The CDR3 spans 13 residues. CDR3 coding DNA: TGTGCCAGCAGGCGCATCTCTGGAAACACCATATATTTT. Protein: CASRRISGNTIYF.

This clonotype showed up many times. V and J are TRBV6-1 and TRBJ1-1; 7 bases agree with TRBD1. The junction had 6 bases not matched to a gene; V was cut back by 6 bases and J by 5 bases. The CDR3 consists of 13 residues. CDR1 and CDR2 from the germline V gene are MNHNS and SASEGT. The CDR3, as DNA: TGTGCCAGCAGGCAGGGGGAAGGGACTGAAGCTTTCTTT. It is translated as CASRQGEGTEAFF.

The chain couples TRBV12-3 or TRBV12-4 to TRBJ2-5; 10 nucleotides agree with TRBD1. Trimming cost V 5 bases and J 5 bases; bases outside gene matches: 8. The CDR3 runs to 15 residues. The chain's CDR3 is CASSAGTGVGETQYF. For the CDR3, the DNA is TGTGCCAGCAGTGCCGGGACAGGGGTCGGGGAGACCCAGTACTTC.

This clonotype has just a few counts. V and J are TRBV28 and TRBJ2-7; D is unresolved. The V end lost 1 base, the J end lost 0 bases, and 16 bases lay between the germline ends. The germline CDR1 and CDR2 sequences are MDHEN and SYDVKM. The CDR3 contains 17 residues. The CDR3 region has the DNA TGTGCCAGCAGTTTATACTCTATATCAGGCGGCTCCTACGAGCAGTACTTC. It codes for CASSLYSISGGSYEQYF.

J is TRBJ2-1 and V is TRBV6-1; D unresolved. Trimming removed 3 bases from V and 0 bases from J, with 9 bases in between. Germline assignment: CDR1 MNHNS and CDR2 SASEGT. The CDR3 is made up of 15 amino acids. CDR3 coding DNA: TGTGCCAGCAGTGACCGGCTAAGCTCCTACAATGAGCAGTTCTTC. Translated, it gives CASSDRLSSYNEQFF.

This clonotype occurred a few times. The genes are TRBV19 and TRBJ1-5; D remains ambiguous. V was trimmed by 5 bases and J by 2 bases, leaving 16 bases between them. CDR1 and CDR2 from the germline V gene are LNHDA and SQIVND (reference sequence). This CDR3 contains 16 residues. The CDR3 DNA sequence: TGTGCCAGTAGTTCAGACCGGGATTTGGGCAATCAGCCCCAGCATTTT. It is translated as CASSSDRDLGNQPQHF.

The rearrangement joins TRBV18 to TRBJ2-2; D remains ambiguous. The CDR3 loop spans 15 amino acids. Germline values: CDR1 KGHSH, CDR2 LQKENI. Trimming cost V 3 bases and J 5 bases, with 13 bases left between them. CDR3 loop: CASSPEAWRTGELFF. The DNA for the CDR3 is TGTGCCAGCTCACCCGAGGCTTGGCGGACCGGGGAGCTGTTTTTT.

This clonotype has only a few counts. The chain joins TRBV20-1 to TRBJ2-1; unclear D gene. This CDR3 region has 15 residues. V gave up 2 bases and J gave up 3 bases, with 14 bases separating them. Germline-derived CDR1 and CDR2 are DFQATT and SNEGSKA (reference sequence). CDR3 loop: CSARNHELLYNEQFF. The CDR3 DNA sequence: TGCAGTGCTAGAAATCACGAGTTACTCTACAATGAGCAGTTCTTC.

This clonotype was recorded many times. CDR3 in DNA: TGTGCCAGCAGTTTATCACGTACAGGGGCCTACGAGCAGTACTTC. This gives the protein CASSLSRTGAYEQYF. This chain connects TRBV27 to TRBJ2-7, with 7 bases aligning to TRBD1. CDR1 is MNHEY and CDR2 is SMNVEV in the germline V gene (reference sequence). V shed 0 bases and J 2 bases; nucleotides not matched to a gene: 4. This CDR3 has 15 residues.

The sample holds a few counts of this clonotype. The rearrangement links TRBV5-8 to TRBJ2-5; D tentatively fits TRBD1 or TRBD2 (5 bases each). V lost 3 bases, J lost 1 base, and 16 bases lay in between. The germline V gene has CDR1 SGHTS and CDR2 YDEGEE. This CDR3 contains 16 residues. The CDR3: CASSYGTGTPQETQYF. The CDR3 DNA sequence: TGTGCCAGCAGCTACGGGACGGGTACTCCCCAAGAGACCCAGTACTTC.

The genes are TRBV4-2 and TRBJ2-5, with a tentative D call TRBD2 (6 bases). This CDR3 has 15 residues. The germline V and J ends were trimmed by 4 bases and 1 base, with 13 bases remaining between them. Germline values: CDR1 LGHNA, CDR2 YNFKEQ. Here the CDR3 DNA reads TGTGCCAGCAGCCCCAAGCGGGCAATCCAAGAGACCCAGTACTTC. Translating gives CASSPKRAIQETQYF.

This clonotype was counted many times. This sequence joins TRBV10-3 and TRBJ1-4; possibly TRBD1 for D (5 bases). Trimming stripped 10 bases from V and 0 bases from J, with 12 bases between. The CDR3 is 14 amino acids. CDR1 and CDR2 from the germline V gene are ENHRY and SYGVKD. CDR3 sequence reads: CATRGTATNEKLFF. CDR3 nucleotides: TGTGCCACCCGGGGCACTGCAACTAATGAAAAACTGTTTTTT.

The sample holds one count of this clonotype. The J gene is TRBJ1-1, the V gene TRBV19, with a possible D match to TRBD1 (5 bases). The CDR3 consists of 15 residues. Trimming took 2 bases from V and 1 from J, leaving 11 bases between them. Per the germline V gene, CDR1 is LNHDA and CDR2 is SQIVND (reference sequence). The CDR3 DNA is TGTGCCAGTAGTATACAGGCAGGGACGAACACTGAAGCTTTCTTT. Translation gives CASSIQAGTNTEAFF. Looking up the rest from reference TRBV19 and TRBJ1-1 gives the full variable domain: DGGITQSPKYLFRKEGQNVTLSCEQNLNHDAMYWYRQDPGQGLRLIYYSQIVNDFQKGDIAEGYSVSREKKESFPLTVTSAQKNPTAFYLCASSIQAGTNTEAFFGQGTRLTVV.

The sample holds a few counts of this clonotype. The gene calls are TRBV30 and TRBJ1-2, with TRBD1 matching over 8 bases. This CDR3 is 14 amino acids long. Germline V gene lookup returns CDR1 GTSNPN and CDR2 SVGIG (reference sequence). J lost 4 bases, V lost 2 bases, and 6 bases had no gene match. The CDR3 is CAWSRQGFGYGYTF. The CDR3 nucleotides read TGTGCCTGGAGTCGACAGGGGTTCGGCTATGGCTACACCTTC.

This clonotype was detected once. The rearrangement uses TRBV5-1 and TRBJ2-7; 10 nucleotides agree with TRBD1. The CDR3 totals 15 residues. The junction had 10 bases not matched to a gene; V was cut back by 6 bases and J by 4 bases. The germline CDR1 and CDR2 sequences are SGHRS and YFSETQ. CDR3 sequence (DNA): TGCGCCAGCAAGGCCCCCGGGACAGGGGTGTACGAGCAGTACTTC. Its protein is CASKAPGTGVYEQYF.

This clonotype was counted only a few times. The chain combines TRBV28 with TRBJ2-3, with D possibly being TRBD1 (6 bases). The germline gives CDR1 MDHEN, CDR2 SYDVKM. The CDR3 contains 14 residues. The V end was cut by 5 bases, the J end by 6 bases, with 15 bases between. CDR3 sequence (DNA): TGTGCCAGCAGTACACAGGGAATTGGTGATACGCAGTATTTT. This sequence encodes CASSTQGIGDTQYF. The full variable domain, with the rest looked up from reference TRBV28 and TRBJ2-3, is DVKVTQSSRYLVKRTGEKVFLECVQDMDHENMFWYRQDPGLGLRLIYFSYDVKMKEKGDIPEGYSVSREKKERFSLILESASTNQTSMYLCASSTQGIGDTQYFGPGTRLTVL.

This clonotype was found a few times. The CDR3 sequence: CASSMTSGGYYEQYF. The CDR3 nucleotides are TGCGCCAGCAGCATGACTAGCGGGGGGTACTACGAGCAGTACTTC. The chain recombines TRBV5-1 with TRBJ2-7; 13 bases fit TRBD2. V lost 4 bases, J lost 3 bases, and 4 bases stayed unmatched. Germline V gene sequence: CDR1 SGHRS, CDR2 YFSETQ. The CDR3 has 15 residues.

This clonotype occurred many times. The chain is built from TRBV6-2 or TRBV6-3 and TRBJ1-5; D gene uncertain. Trimming pared 4 bases from V and 0 bases from J, leaving 7 bases between. In germline, CDR1 is MNHEY, CDR2 SVGEGT. CDR3 length equals 14 residues. This CDR3 reads CASSSGFSNQPQHF. The CDR3 DNA is TGTGCCAGCAGTTCGGGGTTTAGCAATCAGCCCCAGCATTTT.

This sequence joins TRBV10-1 and TRBJ2-7, with a tentative D call TRBD2 (6 bases). Germline V gene lookup returns CDR1 WNHNN and CDR2 SYGVQD (reference sequence). V was pared by 6 bases and J by 7 bases, with 16 bases between. This CDR3 has 13 residues. CDR3 region: CASSPGLPGEQYF. In nucleotides, the CDR3 is TGCGCCAGCAGCCCGGGACTCCCGGGGGAGCAGTACTTC.